Listed here is a single TCR beta chain. Repertoires were generated with immunoSEQ multiplex PCR, while TCRdb's copy carries only in-frame clones and drops some. Of 640,000 or so clones listed, approximately 89% are singletons. These data originate in a study of shared T cell receptors in the human thymus. CDR1 SGHDT and CDR2 YYEEEE come from the germline V gene. This CDR3 spans 15 amino acids. Trimming took 7 bases from V and 3 from J, leaving 20 bases between them. The same sample was also used in a study of human thymus T cells. As that study records: Resections obtained during corrective heart surgery supplied the thymus tissue. Related studies found that unrelated individuals share highly overlapping thymic repertoires.

The chain uses TRBV5-6 and TRBJ2-7; weak D call: TRBD1 (6 bases). Sequencing used thymocytes. The sequence came from a boy in the first two years of life with a congenital heart defect. CDR3 in DNA: TGTGCCAGCCACCGCCGGGACACGGGCGACTACGAGCAGTACTTC. This gives the protein CASHRRDTGDYEQYF.